The 21 T cell receptor beta chains in this list originate from one sample, sequenced in a study of shared clonotypes between healthy human individuals. Some clones are missing from TCRdb's copy, which holds only in-frame ones; the method was immunoSEQ multiplex PCR. The data contain about 1.1 million clones, around 82% of them singletons. Sequencing input: memory CD4+ T cells from PBMCs. Subset here: CD45RA-negative fraction. All receptors come from a man in his late teens or twenties in good health. Some clones in this sample may be carry-over from other donors' samples.

This clone occurred once. The J gene is TRBJ2-5, the V gene TRBV7-9, with D possibly matching TRBD1 (6 bases). The CDR3 totals 12 residues. Between the trimmed V and J ends, which lost 10 bases and 3 bases, there was a span of 12 bases. CDR1 and CDR2 from the germline V gene are SEHNR and FQNEAQ (reference sequence). CDR3 nucleotides: TGTGCCATGGGTTACAGGGAAGAGACCCAGTACTTC. It yields the protein CAMGYREETQYF.

The chain carries TRBV6-1 and TRBJ1-1, with 7 bases lining up with TRBD1. Trimming took 5 bases from V and 8 from J; bases not matched to a gene: 11. This CDR3 is built from 14 residues. CDR1 is MNHNS, CDR2 SASEGT, per germline. This CDR3 is CASSSNPDRAEAFF. For the CDR3, the DNA is TGTGCCAGCAGTTCTAATCCAGACAGGGCAGAAGCTTTCTTT.

The gene calls are TRBV9 and TRBJ2-1, with D hard to call. Looked up from germline, CDR1 is SGDLS and CDR2 is YYNGEE. The CDR3 spans 15 residues. Trimming cost V 9 bases and J 4 bases, with 20 bases left between them. The CDR3 region has the DNA TGTGCCACTAAAACACGGGCCCCGATGTACAATGAGCAGTTCTTC. Amino acids: CATKTRAPMYNEQFF.

This chain uses TRBV5-1 with TRBJ2-3; weak D call: TRBD2 (5 bases). The germline CDR1 and CDR2 sequences are SGHRS and YFSETQ. Trimming removed 7 bases from V and 5 bases from J, with 11 bases in between. There are 12 residues in the CDR3. CDR3 DNA sequence: TGCGCCAGCGGGAGCCGTAGAGATACGCAGTATTTT. Encoded protein: CASGSRRDTQYF.

The chain combines TRBV30 with TRBJ2-7; TRBD2 matches at 7 bases. Germline V gene lookup returns CDR1 GTSNPN and CDR2 SVGIG (reference sequence). V gave up 3 bases and J gave up 4 bases; unmatched junction bases: 9. There are 14 residues in the CDR3. The CDR3 nucleotides are TGTGCCTGGAGGAGGGGAGGGACCGGGTACGAGCAGTACTTC. Translation: CAWRRGGTGYEQYF. The whole variable domain, filled in from reference TRBV30 and TRBJ2-7, reads SQTIHQWPATLVQPVGSPLSLECTVEGTSNPNLYWYRQAAGRGLQLLFYSVGIGQISSEVPQNLSASRPQDRQFILSSKKLLLSDSGFYLCAWRRGGTGYEQYFGPGTRLTVT.

The chain carries TRBV27 and TRBJ2-7; 8 bases align to TRBD2. This CDR3 has 15 residues. Germline CDR1 MNHEY, CDR2 SMNVEV (reference sequence). The ends lost 10 bases at V and 3 bases at J; junction bases unmatched: 14. Here the CDR3 DNA reads TGTGCCACCCTTCGGGCGGCGGGAGGACTCTACGAGCAGTACTTC. As protein: CATLRAAGGLYEQYF.

The rearrangement links TRBV15 to TRBJ1-3, with unresolved D. The V gene's germline CDR1 is LNHNV and CDR2 YYDKDF (reference sequence). V lost 5 bases and J lost 0, with 8 bases in between. The CDR3 has 14 residues. DNA for the CDR3: TGTGCCACCAGCCCGGCGTACTCTGGAAACACCATATATTTT. Translated: CATSPAYSGNTIYF.

The chain combines TRBV6-1 with TRBJ1-5, with D hard to call. Looked up from germline, CDR1 is MNHNS and CDR2 is SASEGT. The germline V and J ends were trimmed by 1 base and 4 bases, with 5 bases remaining between them. The CDR3 contains 13 residues. CDR3: CASSEGINQPQHF. As DNA, the CDR3 is TGTGCCAGCAGTGAAGGGATTAATCAGCCCCAGCATTTT.

This clone was detected a few times. The chain has TRBV4-1 and TRBJ1-2, with 7 bases that match TRBD1. V dropped 4 bases and J dropped 5; count of bases not matched to a gene: 19. The CDR3 extends over 18 amino acids. Per the germline V gene, CDR1 is MGHRA and CDR2 is YSYEKL. CDR3 in DNA: TGCGCCAGCAGCCGGAGTGGACGGGACAGCCAAGAAACTTATGGCTACACCTTC. Protein: CASSRSGRDSQETYGYTF.

In this sample, this clone turned up a few times. The chain employs TRBV2 and TRBJ1-5; TRBD1 matches at 9 bases. V shed 4 bases and J 5 bases; nucleotides not matched to a gene: 3. The CDR3 consists of 14 residues. Germline CDR1 and CDR2: SNHLY and FYNNEI. In DNA, the CDR3 is TGTGCCAGCAGTGTACAGGGGGCCTATCAGCCCCAGCATTTT. Translated: CASSVQGAYQPQHF.

In nucleotides, the CDR3 is TGTGCCAGCGGTTGGGGGAGGGGGGATACGCAGTATTTT. The encoded protein is CASGWGRGDTQYF. This chain uses TRBV27 with TRBJ2-3; maybe TRBD2 (7 bases). This CDR3 region has 13 residues. Between the trimmed V and J ends, which lost 8 bases and 6 bases, there was a span of 15 bases. The germline V gene encodes CDR1 MNHEY and CDR2 SMNVEV (reference sequence).

The genes are TRBV28 and TRBJ1-3, with 9 bases aligning to TRBD1. The V gene's germline CDR1 is MDHEN and CDR2 SYDVKM. After removal of 3 bases from V and 7 bases from J, the junction contained 7 bases not matched to a gene. This CDR3 has 15 amino acids. The CDR3 protein is CASSLNTGGKNTIYF. In nucleotides, the CDR3 is TGTGCCAGCAGTTTGAATACAGGGGGCAAGAACACCATATATTTT.

This clone was seen a single time. V gene TRBV7-9 combines with J gene TRBJ1-3, with D unresolved. The CDR3 extends over 14 amino acids. Germline CDR1 SEHNR, CDR2 FQNEAQ (reference sequence). Trimming took off 5 bases at V and 2 bases at J, with 10 bases between the two ends. CDR3 DNA: TGTGCCAGCAGCCATGCCAGGACTGGAAACACCATATATTTT. It encodes CASSHARTGNTIYF.

CDR3 nucleotides: TGCGCCAGCAGCGTGACCGGGACAGGGCAGAAGACCCAGTACTTC. It is translated as CASSVTGTGQKTQYF. This chain joins TRBV5-1 and TRBJ2-5; TRBD1 matches at 9 bases. CDR1 and CDR2 (germline): SGHRS, YFSETQ. The CDR3 totals 15 residues. The ends lost 4 bases at V and 6 bases at J; junction bases unmatched: 10.

The chain couples TRBV2 to TRBJ1-2, with TRBD1 identical over 7 bases. Germline assignment: CDR1 SNHLY and CDR2 FYNNEI. There are 15 residues in the CDR3. After removal of 5 bases from V and 4 bases from J, the junction contained 10 bases not matched to a gene. The chain's CDR3 is CASSLNRDSLYGYTF. In DNA, the CDR3 is TGTGCCAGCAGTCTAAACCGGGACAGCCTCTATGGCTACACCTTC.

J is TRBJ2-7 and V is TRBV18, with 7 bases fitting TRBD1. J was trimmed by 4 bases and V by 4 bases; bases with no gene match: 7. Looked up from germline, CDR1 is KGHSH and CDR2 is LQKENI. The CDR3 has 14 residues. CDR3 region: CASSLTGTDYEQYF. CDR3 in DNA: TGTGCCAGCTCACTGACCGGGACAGATTACGAGCAGTACTTC.

The chain has TRBV5-1 and TRBJ1-4; D gene unclear. Germline V gives CDR1 SGHRS, CDR2 YFSETQ. With 0 bases removed from V and 7 bases from J, the gap between germline ends came to 16 bases. CDR3 length: 16 amino acids. The CDR3 loop is CASSLAGSNSGEKLFF. The CDR3 coding sequence is TGCGCCAGCAGCTTGGCGGGCAGTAATTCGGGTGAAAAACTGTTTTTT.

This chain uses TRBV6-1 with TRBJ1-2; D ambiguous. The CDR3 totals 14 residues. V was clipped by 4 bases and J by 3 bases, with 12 bases between them. CDR1 MNHNS and CDR2 SASEGT come from the germline V gene. Here the CDR3 reads CASSAEDGYYGYTF. DNA of the CDR3: TGTGCCAGCAGTGCAGAAGACGGGTACTATGGCTACACCTTC.

Remarks on this clone: A read error may produce the germline difference seen at one junction end. The rearrangement uses TRBV5-4 and TRBJ1-1; D gene uncertain. Germline CDR1 SGHNT, CDR2 YYREEE (reference sequence). There are 13 residues in the CDR3. The CDR3 reads CASSLPDGLRIIF. The CDR3 nucleotides are TGTGCCAGCAGCTTGCCAGATGGGCTTAGAATAATCTTT.

In this sample, this clone turned up once. The V call is TRBV14, the J call TRBJ1-1; the D gene is possibly TRBD1 (5 bases). The CDR3 totals 16 residues. V was shortened by 4 bases and J by 3 bases, with 18 bases between the two germline ends. Per germline, CDR1 SGHDN and CDR2 FVKESK. The CDR3 sequence: CASSPSKGHVDTEAFF. CDR3 bases: TGTGCCAGCAGCCCATCAAAGGGGCACGTGGACACTGAAGCTTTCTTT.

The chain combines TRBV2 with TRBJ1-4; D may be TRBD1 (5 bases). With 4 bases removed from V and 4 bases from J, the gap between germline ends came to 10 bases. Germline CDR1 reads SNHLY; CDR2 reads FYNNEI. The CDR3 is 14 amino acids. Here the CDR3 DNA reads TGTGCCAGCAGTGCTGGGGGGGATAATGAAAAACTGTTTTTT. Amino acids: CASSAGGDNEKLFF.